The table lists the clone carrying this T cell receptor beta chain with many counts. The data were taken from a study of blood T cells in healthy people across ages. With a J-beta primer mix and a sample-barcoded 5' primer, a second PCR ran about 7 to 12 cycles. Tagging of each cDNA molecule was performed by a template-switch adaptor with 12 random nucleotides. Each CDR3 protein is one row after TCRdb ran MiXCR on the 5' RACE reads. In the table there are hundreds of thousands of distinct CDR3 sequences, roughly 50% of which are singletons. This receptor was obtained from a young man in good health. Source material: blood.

The CDR3 region is CSARDPGLAGNEQFF. CDR3 coding DNA: TGCAGTGCTAGAGACCCCGGCCTAGCGGGCAATGAGCAGTTCTTC. The V and J genes are TRBV20-1 and TRBJ2-1; 8 bases map to TRBD2. V lost 0 bases and J lost 6; bases outside the gene matches: 7. Per the germline V gene, CDR1 is DFQATT and CDR2 is SNEGSKA (reference sequence). The CDR3 is 15 amino acids.